A single sample gave rise to the 9 T cell receptor beta chains below, sequenced in a study of EBV T-cell therapy then PD-1 blockade in nasopharyngeal carcinoma. For these TCRs, the target antigens are not known. Clones were sequenced by immunoSEQ multiplex PCR, and TCRdb holds only the in-frame ones, with some missing. The repertoire includes roughly 20,000 clones, approximately 88% of them detected once, and roughly 31% sits in the top ten. Documented treatment: AdE1-LMPpoly-expanded autologous EBV-specific T-cell therapy followed by anti-PD-1 nivolumab. Sample: CD8+ T cells from blood, taken at roughly day 32 from a patient whose treatment included autologous EBV-specific T cells and nivolumab. Receptor source: a man aged 35-49 years with nasopharyngeal carcinoma.

The chain recombines TRBV6-5 with TRBJ1-2; D perhaps matches TRBD1 (5 bases). The CDR3 runs 15 residues. V lost 6 bases to trimming and J lost 5 bases, with 19 bases between them. Germline values: CDR1 MNHEY, CDR2 SVGAGI. Here the CDR3 DNA reads TGTGCCAGCAGCCCCTTACCCGGACACGCTTATGGCTACACCTTC. Its protein product is CASSPLPGHAYGYTF.

The gene calls are TRBV27 and TRBJ1-6, with D possibly TRBD1 on 6 matching bases. The CDR3 is 15 residues long. V shed 3 bases and J shed 5 bases, with 11 bases lying between them. Germline V gene sequence: CDR1 MNHEY, CDR2 SMNVEV (reference sequence). The chain's CDR3 is CASSLTRGDNSPLHF. DNA of the CDR3: TGTGCCAGCAGTTTGACAAGGGGGGATAATTCACCCCTCCACTTT.

The chain is built from TRBV27 and TRBJ2-4; no reliable D call. Germline values: CDR1 MNHEY, CDR2 SMNVEV (reference sequence). The V and J ends lost 2 bases and 6 bases respectively, with 8 bases between them. The CDR3 has 13 residues. CDR3 protein: CASSLGPGNIQYF. CDR3 bases: TGTGCCAGCAGTTTAGGGCCTGGAAACATTCAGTACTTC.

The V gene is TRBV7-8, the J gene TRBJ2-1; D unclear. The germline V and J ends were trimmed by 1 base and 7 bases, with 17 bases remaining between them. Germline V gives CDR1 SGHVS, CDR2 FQNEAQ. This CDR3 comprises 16 residues. CDR3 region: CASSLGRGPLRNEQFF. The CDR3 DNA sequence: TGTGCCAGCAGCTTAGGGCGTGGGCCTCTGAGGAATGAGCAGTTCTTC.

The chain is built from TRBV6-5 and TRBJ1-2, with D uncertain. Looked up from germline, CDR1 is MNHEY and CDR2 is SVGAGI. V was trimmed by 2 bases and J by 8 bases, leaving 12 bases between them. This CDR3 has 13 residues. CDR3 in amino acids: CASSYGKANGYTF. CDR3 DNA: TGTGCCAGCAGTTACGGAAAGGCTAACGGCTACACCTTC.

The rearrangement uses TRBV12-5 and TRBJ2-3; D perhaps matches TRBD1 (6 bases). The CDR3 covers 16 residues. Trimming cost V 0 bases and J 5 bases, with 15 bases left between them. Per germline, CDR1 LGHNT and CDR2 FRNRAP. CDR3 DNA: TGTGCTAGTGGTTTGGTACGTTCAGGGGAGAAAGATACGCAGTATTTT. Its protein product is CASGLVRSGEKDTQYF.

This chain joins TRBV6-2 or TRBV6-3 and TRBJ2-1; no reliable D call. Trimming took 6 bases from V and 8 from J, leaving 17 bases between them. This CDR3 spans 14 amino acids. Looked up from germline, CDR1 is MNHEY and CDR2 is SVGEGT. DNA of the CDR3: TGTGCCAGCAGCCCTAATTACGTTTCGGATGAGCAGTTCTTC. Translated, it gives CASSPNYVSDEQFF.

This chain links TRBV11-3 with TRBJ2-2; a weak D match, TRBD1 (6 bases). V dropped 4 bases and J dropped 5 bases, with 23 bases sitting between them. Per the germline V gene, CDR1 is SGHNT and CDR2 is YENEEA. There are 18 residues in the CDR3. CDR3 loop: CASSSTGWTRGYTGELFF. As DNA, the CDR3 is TGTGCCAGCAGCTCTACAGGGTGGACCCGAGGGTATACCGGGGAGCTGTTTTTT.

The chain employs TRBV27 and TRBJ1-1; D gene ambiguous. This CDR3 has 11 residues. Germline CDR1 is MNHEY and CDR2 is SMNVEV (reference sequence). Trimming removed 0 bases at V and 6 bases at J, with 2 bases between. CDR3 DNA sequence: TGTGCCAGCAGTTTATCGGCTGAAGCTTTCTTT. Translating it yields CASSLSAEAFF.